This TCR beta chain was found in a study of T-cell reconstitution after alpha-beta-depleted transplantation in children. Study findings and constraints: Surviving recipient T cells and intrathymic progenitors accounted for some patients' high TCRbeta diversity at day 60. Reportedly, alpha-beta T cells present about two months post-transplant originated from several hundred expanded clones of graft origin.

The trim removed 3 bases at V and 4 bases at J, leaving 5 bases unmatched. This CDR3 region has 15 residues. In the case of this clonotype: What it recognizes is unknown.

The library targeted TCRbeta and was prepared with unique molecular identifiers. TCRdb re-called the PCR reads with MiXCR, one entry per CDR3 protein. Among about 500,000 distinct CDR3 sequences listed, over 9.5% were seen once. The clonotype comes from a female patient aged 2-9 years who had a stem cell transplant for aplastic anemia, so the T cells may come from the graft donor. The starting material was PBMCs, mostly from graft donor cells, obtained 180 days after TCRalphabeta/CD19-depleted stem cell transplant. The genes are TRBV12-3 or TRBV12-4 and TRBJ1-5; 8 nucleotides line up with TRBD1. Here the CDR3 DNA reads TGTGCCAGCAGTTTCTTTGACAGGGGAAATCAGCCCCAGCATTTT. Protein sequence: CASSFFDRGNQPQHF.